A selection of T cell receptor beta chains follows, all from one sample in a study of identical twins. TCRdb used MiXCR to reprocess the 5' RACE reads, holding one entry per CDR3 protein. The sample has hundreds of thousands of distinct CDR3 sequences; roughly 6.2% are singletons. The sample consisted of naive T cells sorted from blood. Receptors originate from a man aged 18 to 29 in good health. The CDR3 runs from the conserved cysteine through the conserved F or W. The order of the fields is V gene, D gene, clone size, J gene, CDR3 DNA, CDR3 protein. D genes are given only for firm matches. Some rows have no size entry. The others give once, few or many, or a class for an expanded clone.

TRBV11-2	NA	NA	TRBJ2-2	TGTGCCAGCATCTTAGTCGCTACTCGCGGGGAGCTGTTTTTT	CASILVATRGELFF
TRBV6-1	NA	NA	TRBJ2-4	TGTGCCAGCAGCCAAGTGAGGGTCCCCACGAGGGTGTACTTC	CASSQVRVPTRVYF
TRBV2	NA	NA	TRBJ2-3	TGTGCCAGCAGATTTAATACGCAGTATTTT	CASRFNTQYF
TRBV20-1	NA	NA	TRBJ2-7	TGCAGTGCGAGACTGGTGGTTGGCTCCTACGAGCAGTACTTC	CSARLVVGSYEQYF
TRBV20-1	TRBD2	many	TRBJ2-3	TGCAGAGCGGGACTAGCGGGATCAGATACGCAGTATTTT	CRAGLAGSDTQYF
TRBV7-7	TRBD2	NA	TRBJ2-1	TGTGCCAGCAGCCCTAGCGGTATCTGGAATGAGCAGTTCTTC	CASSPSGIWNEQFF
TRBV15	NA	few	TRBJ2-6	TGTGCCACCGAGACTCGACGCGGCTACTCTGGGGCCAACGTCCTGACTTTC	CATETRRGYSGANVLTF
TRBV5-1	TRBD2	many	TRBJ2-7	TGCGCCAGCAGCTTGTCAGCGGGGGGTTACGAGCAGTACTTC	CASSLSAGGYEQYF
TRBV10-3	TRBD1	few	TRBJ2-5	TGTGCCATCAGGGGGACAGGGAACCAAGAGACCCAGTACTTC	CAIRGTGNQETQYF
TRBV20-1	TRBD2	many	TRBJ2-7	TGCAGTGCTAGTATTAGCGGGAACTACGAGCAGTACTTC	CSASISGNYEQYF
TRBV14	TRBD2	few	TRBJ2-7	TGTGCCAGCAGCCACCCTCGGAGCGGGAGCCCTCTCTACGAGCAGTACTTC	CASSHPRSGSPLYEQYF
TRBV27	TRBD1	many	TRBJ1-1	TGTGCCAGCAGCCCACAGGGGAGTGTTTTTGACACTGAAGCTTTCTTT	CASSPQGSVFDTEAFF
TRBV6-1	TRBD1	NA	TRBJ1-2	TGTGCCAGCAGTGGGGACAGTCCTCTTGTCTATGGCTACACCTTC	CASSGDSPLVYGYTF
TRBV11-2	NA	NA	TRBJ2-5	TGTGCCAGCAGGCCCCCGGGACGGGGGCTGGAGACCCAGTACTTC	CASRPPGRGLETQYF
TRBV5-6	NA	few	TRBJ2-1	TGTGCCAGCAGCTTGGAGTGGTCATACAATGAGCAGTTCTTC	CASSLEWSYNEQFF
TRBV21-1	NA	many	TRBJ2-2	TGTGCCAGCATCCGAACCACGCCCTGCGGGACAGCATCCGGGGAGCTGTTTTTT	CASIRTTPCGTASGELFF
TRBV24-1	NA	NA	TRBJ2-1	TGTGCCACCAGTGATTTTTCGTCCTGGGATGAGCAGTTCTTC	CATSDFSSWDEQFF
TRBV2	TRBD2	many	TRBJ2-3	TGTGCCAGTGATGAGACTAGCGGGATCTCGGATACGCAGTATTTT	CASDETSGISDTQYF
TRBV12-3/TRBV12-4	NA	few	TRBJ2-1	TGTGCCAGCAGTTTTAGGCAGGGGCGCAATGAGCAGTTCTTC	CASSFRQGRNEQFF
TRBV5-1	TRBD2	NA	TRBJ2-1	TGCGCCAGCAGCCCAGACTTCTCTAGCGGAGCCTACAATGAGCAGTTCTTC	CASSPDFSSGAYNEQFF
TRBV20-1	NA	many	TRBJ2-7	TGCAGTGCTAGAAACCGGGACTTTCCCTACGAGCAGTACTTC	CSARNRDFPYEQYF
TRBV27	NA	few	TRBJ2-1	TGTGCCAGCACGGGTGGCCCCATCCGAGAGCAGTTCTTC	CASTGGPIREQFF
TRBV5-1	NA	many	TRBJ2-7	TGCGCCAGCAGCTTGGGCAGGAACTACGAGCAGTACTTC	CASSLGRNYEQYF
TRBV29-1	TRBD1	many	TRBJ1-2	TGCAGCGCCCCCGACAGGGACTATGGCTACACCTTC	CSAPDRDYGYTF
TRBV7-6	TRBD1	few	TRBJ2-2	TGTGCCAGCAGCCCCCGACCGGGACAGCTAAACACCGGGGAGCTGTTTTTT	CASSPRPGQLNTGELFF
TRBV6-1	TRBD2	many	TRBJ2-1	TGTGCCAGCAGTAAAACGGGACTAGCGGGGGTGCAGTTCTTC	CASSKTGLAGVQFF
TRBV2	NA	NA	TRBJ2-5	TGTGCCAGCAGTGAAGGGCTCGCCACGCAAGAGACCCAGTACTTC	CASSEGLATQETQYF
TRBV10-3	NA	many	TRBJ1-1	TGTGCCATTGGTATTGGGGGCACTGAAGCTTTCTTT	CAIGIGGTEAFF
TRBV5-1	NA	many	TRBJ2-2	TGCGCCAGCCGCGCAGGGCAGGGCTATGCCGGGGAGCTGTTTTTT	CASRAGQGYAGELFF
TRBV29-1	NA	many	TRBJ2-3	TGCAGCGGGATGGCTGAAACGCAGTATTTT	CSGMAETQYF
TRBV5-1	NA	few	TRBJ2-1	TGCGCCAGCAGCTGGGCGTTATCCTACAATGAGCAGTTCTTC	CASSWALSYNEQFF
TRBV29-1	TRBD2	few	TRBJ2-1	TGCAGCGTCCAGGCGGGAGAAATGGTCAATGAGCAGTTCTTC	CSVQAGEMVNEQFF
TRBV27	TRBD2	many	TRBJ2-1	TGTGCCAGCAGTTTTCATAGCGGGAGAGACTACAATGAGCAGTTCTTC	CASSFHSGRDYNEQFF
TRBV6-2/TRBV6-3	TRBD2	many	TRBJ2-3	TGTGCCAGCACGGGTCTAGCGGGGGCCCTGACGCAGTATTTT	CASTGLAGALTQYF
TRBV20-1	TRBD1	NA	TRBJ2-3	TGCAGTTGTGAGGGACAGGGGGCAGGCACAGATACGCAGTATTTT	CSCEGQGAGTDTQYF
TRBV27	NA	few	TRBJ1-2	TGTGCCAGCAGTTTAGAGATGCGGGGGCGCGATGGCTACACCTTC	CASSLEMRGRDGYTF
TRBV7-9	TRBD1	NA	TRBJ1-2	TGTGCCAGCAGTCATCATTCCGGGACAGGGGCTTATGGCTACACCTTC	CASSHHSGTGAYGYTF
TRBV6-1	TRBD1	few	TRBJ1-1	TGTGCCAGCAGTGAAGGGGCAGGGGGTTCTGAAGCTTTCTTT	CASSEGAGGSEAFF
TRBV29-1	NA	many	TRBJ1-2	TGCAGCGTTGAAAACCGGGACGGACTCCTCTATGGCTACACCTTC	CSVENRDGLLYGYTF
TRBV12-3/TRBV12-4	TRBD1	many	TRBJ1-6	TGTGCCAGCACCAGGGGGAATTCACCCCTCCACTTT	CASTRGNSPLHF
TRBV9	NA	few	TRBJ1-1	TGTGCCAGCAGCGTAGAGGGTGATCCAACAATGAACACTGAAGCTTTCTTT	CASSVEGDPTMNTEAFF
TRBV5-1	NA	many	TRBJ1-5	TGCGCCAGCAGCTTGGATGGGGGTGCTCAGCCCCAGCATTTT	CASSLDGGAQPQHF
TRBV14	NA	NA	TRBJ1-1	TGTGCCAGCAGCCAACCGGGTTCTACTGAAGCTTTCTTT	CASSQPGSTEAFF
TRBV27	NA	many	TRBJ2-1	TGTGCCAGCAGTCCCGGGGGCACGGGGTACAATGAGCAGTTCTTC	CASSPGGTGYNEQFF
TRBV18	TRBD1	few	TRBJ1-6	TGTGCCAGCTCACCGCCGGGACAGGGAATTTCGAATTCACCCCTCCACTTT	CASSPPGQGISNSPLHF
TRBV6-1	TRBD1	NA	TRBJ2-4	TGTGCCAGCGCGAAGGACAGGGGGGATGGGGCCAAAAACATTCAGTACTTC	CASAKDRGDGAKNIQYF
TRBV20-1	NA	few	TRBJ2-7	TGCAGTGCTAGGAGAAGGGCTGGCGAGCAGTACTTC	CSARRRAGEQYF
TRBV10-3	NA	NA	TRBJ1-1	TGTGCCTCAGGGATGAACACTGAAGCTTTCTTT	CASGMNTEAFF
TRBV20-1	TRBD2	many	TRBJ2-2	TGCAGTGCTATAGCGGGAGGGAGCACCGGGGAGCTGTTTTTT	CSAIAGGSTGELFF
TRBV30	TRBD2	few	TRBJ2-2	TGTGCCTGGAGTGTACTAGCGGGACGGAAAACCGGGGAGCTGTTTTTT	CAWSVLAGRKTGELFF
TRBV7-9	TRBD2	few	TRBJ2-3	TGTGCCAGCAGCGAGGGAGGGCCGAGTACAGATACGCAGTATTTT	CASSEGGPSTDTQYF
TRBV7-9	TRBD1	few	TRBJ1-4	TGTGCCAGCAGCCCGGACAGGGGCGCTAATGAAAAACTGTTTTTT	CASSPDRGANEKLFF
TRBV14	TRBD1	NA	TRBJ2-6	TGTGCCAGCAGCCCGGGACAGCGGACCGACCCTTCTGGGGCCAACGTCCTGACTTTC	CASSPGQRTDPSGANVLTF
TRBV12-3/TRBV12-4	TRBD2	many	TRBJ2-3	TGTGCCAGCATCATGACTAGCGGGATTGCGGATACGCAGTATTTT	CASIMTSGIADTQYF
TRBV2	NA	NA	TRBJ1-3	TGTGCCAGCAGTGAAGAAGCGGCTGCATCTGGAAACACCATATATTTT	CASSEEAAASGNTIYF
TRBV5-5	TRBD2	NA	TRBJ2-3	TGTGCCAGCAGCTTGGTAGCGGGAGGGCCTAACACAGATACGCAGTATTTT	CASSLVAGGPNTDTQYF
TRBV5-1	TRBD2	many	TRBJ2-1	TGCGCCAGCAGATCCGGGACTAGCGGGCCAGAGGATGAGCAGTTCTTC	CASRSGTSGPEDEQFF